This T cell receptor beta chain was profiled in a study of T-cell reconstitution after alpha-beta-depleted transplantation in children. General study results and limits: From surviving recipient T cells and thymic progenitors came the high day-60 TCRbeta diversity observed in some patients.

Germline CDR1 reads DFQATT; CDR2 reads SNEGSKA (reference sequence). The CDR3 sequence is 15 residues long. V shed 3 bases and J 1 base; nucleotides not matched to a gene: 5. Unique molecular identifiers tagged the TCRbeta library. From the PCR reads, TCRdb called clonotypes with MiXCR, one entry per CDR3 protein. The sample gives 500,000 to 650,000 distinct CDR3 sequences, 11% of which show up once; around 13% is in the top ten. This clonotype was detected only a few times. Its matching antigen is unknown. Sample: PBMCs, mostly from graft donor cells, taken 180 days after TCRalphabeta/CD19-depleted stem cell transplant. The receptor comes from a female patient aged 2-10 years who had a stem cell transplant for aplastic anemia, so the T cells may come from the graft donor. The V gene is TRBV20-1, the J gene TRBJ2-2, with TRBD2 matching 7 bases. CDR3 in DNA: TGCAGTGCTAGTTTCGGGACTATGAACACCGGGGAGCTGTTTTTT. Translation: CSASFGTMNTGELFF.